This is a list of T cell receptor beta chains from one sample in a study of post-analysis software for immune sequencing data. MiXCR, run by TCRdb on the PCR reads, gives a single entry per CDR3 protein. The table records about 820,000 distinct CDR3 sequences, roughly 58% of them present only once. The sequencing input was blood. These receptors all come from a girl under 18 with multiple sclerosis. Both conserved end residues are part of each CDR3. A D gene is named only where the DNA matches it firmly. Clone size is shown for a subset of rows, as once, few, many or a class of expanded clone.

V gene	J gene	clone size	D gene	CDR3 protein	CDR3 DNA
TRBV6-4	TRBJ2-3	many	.	CASSPGLDSTDTQYF	TGTGCCAGCAGCCCGGGACTCGATAGCACAGATACGCAGTATTTT
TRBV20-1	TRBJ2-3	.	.	CSARDPATSTDTQYF	TGCAGTGCTAGAGATCCGGCAACTAGCACAGATACGCAGTATTTT
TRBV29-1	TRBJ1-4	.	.	CSLWDTRREKLFF	TGCAGCCTATGGGACACGCGACGGGAAAAACTGTTTTTT
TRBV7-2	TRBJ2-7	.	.	CASSLVPPHGYEQYF	TGTGCCAGCAGCTTAGTCCCCCCGCACGGATACGAGCAGTACTTC
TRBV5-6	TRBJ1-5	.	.	CASSSTPGRSNQPQHF	TGTGCCAGCAGCTCCACACCGGGACGGAGCAATCAGCCCCAGCATTTT
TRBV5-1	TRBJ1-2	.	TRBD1	CASSDSGTGVGGYTF	TGCGCCAGCAGCGACTCCGGGACAGGGGTAGGAGGCTACACCTTC
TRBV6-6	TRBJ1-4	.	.	CASRTVNEKLFF	TGTGCCAGCCGGACAGTAAATGAAAAACTGTTTTTT
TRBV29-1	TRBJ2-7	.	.	CSAGLDYEQYF	TGCAGCGCGGGACTTGACTACGAGCAGTACTTC
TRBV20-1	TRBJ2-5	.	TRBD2	CSASGTSGRYQETQYF	TGCAGTGCTAGTGGTACTAGCGGGAGGTACCAAGAGACCCAGTACTTC
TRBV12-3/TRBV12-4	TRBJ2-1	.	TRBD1	CASSRRGPGGPDQFF	TGTGCCAGCAGTCGAAGGGGGCCGGGCGGCCCCGACCAGTTCTTC
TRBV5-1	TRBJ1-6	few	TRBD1	CASSSTGTGVSPLHF	TGCGCCAGCAGCTCCACCGGGACAGGAGTTTCACCCCTCCACTTT
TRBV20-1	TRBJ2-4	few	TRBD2	CSAGAGTKNIQYF	TGCAGTGCTGGAGCGGGAACCAAAAACATTCAGTACTTC
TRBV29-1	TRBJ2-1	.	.	CSVDPVGNYNEQFF	TGCAGCGTTGACCCCGTAGGGAACTACAATGAGCAGTTCTTC
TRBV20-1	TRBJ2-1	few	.	CSAFPQTDRGEQFF	TGCAGTGCTTTCCCCCAGACAGATAGGGGGGAGCAGTTCTTC
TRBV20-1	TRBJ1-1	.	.	CSARGGATGTEAFF	TGCAGTGCTAGAGGGGGCGCGACCGGCACTGAAGCTTTCTTT
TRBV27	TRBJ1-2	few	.	CASSFRTERLYGYTF	TGTGCCAGCAGTTTTAGGACAGAACGACTCTATGGCTACACCTTC